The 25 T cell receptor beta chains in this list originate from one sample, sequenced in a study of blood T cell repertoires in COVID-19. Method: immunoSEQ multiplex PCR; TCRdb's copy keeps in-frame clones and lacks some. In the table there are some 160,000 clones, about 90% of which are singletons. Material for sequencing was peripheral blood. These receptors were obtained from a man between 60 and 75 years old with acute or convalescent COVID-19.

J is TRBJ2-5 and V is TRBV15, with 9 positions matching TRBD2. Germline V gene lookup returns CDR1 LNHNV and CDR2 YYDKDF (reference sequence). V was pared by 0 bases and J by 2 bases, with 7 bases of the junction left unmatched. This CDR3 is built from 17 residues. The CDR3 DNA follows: TGTGCCACCAGCAGAGACGATACTAGCGGGTATCAAGAGACCCAGTACTTC. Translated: CATSRDDTSGYQETQYF.

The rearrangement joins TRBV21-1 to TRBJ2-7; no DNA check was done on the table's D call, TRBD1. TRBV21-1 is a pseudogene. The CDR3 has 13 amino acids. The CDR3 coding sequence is TGTGCCAGCAGCAAAGAACACAGCTACGAGCAGTGCTTC. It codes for CASSKEHSYEQCF.

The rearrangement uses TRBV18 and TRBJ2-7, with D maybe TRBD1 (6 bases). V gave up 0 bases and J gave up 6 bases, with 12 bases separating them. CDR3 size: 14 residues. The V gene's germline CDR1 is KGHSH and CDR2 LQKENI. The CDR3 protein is CASSPPTGTSEQYF. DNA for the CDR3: TGTGCCAGCTCACCACCCACCGGGACAAGCGAGCAGTACTTC.

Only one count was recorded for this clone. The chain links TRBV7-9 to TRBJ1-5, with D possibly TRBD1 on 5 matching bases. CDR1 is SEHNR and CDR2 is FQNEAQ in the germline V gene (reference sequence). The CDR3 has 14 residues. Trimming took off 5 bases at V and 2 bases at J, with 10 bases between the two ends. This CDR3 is CASSASRGNQPQHF. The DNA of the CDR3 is TGTGCCAGCAGCGCCAGCAGGGGCAATCAGCCCCAGCATTTT.

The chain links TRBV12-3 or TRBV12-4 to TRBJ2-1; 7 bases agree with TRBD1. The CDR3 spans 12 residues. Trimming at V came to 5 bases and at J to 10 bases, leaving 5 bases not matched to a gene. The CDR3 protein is CASSTGEREQFF. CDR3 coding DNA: TGTGCCAGCAGTACAGGGGAACGAGAGCAGTTCTTC.

CDR3 protein: CASSSGGRRQNNQPQHF. The CDR3 bases are TGTGCCAGTAGTAGCGGGGGTCGTAGACAGAACAATCAGCCCCAGCATTTT. V is TRBV19 and J is TRBJ1-5; TRBD1 is a possible D gene (5 bases). The V gene's germline CDR1 is LNHDA and CDR2 SQIVND (reference sequence). Deletions cut 4 bases from V and 3 bases from J, with 19 bases between. The CDR3 spans 17 residues.

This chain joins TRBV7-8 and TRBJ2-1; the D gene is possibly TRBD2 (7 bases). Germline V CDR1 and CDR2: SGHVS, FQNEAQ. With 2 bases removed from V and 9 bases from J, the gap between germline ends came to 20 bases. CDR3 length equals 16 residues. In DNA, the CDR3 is TGTGCCAGCAGCTTAAGGGGGGGCACGACCACGGGTGAGCAGTTCTTC. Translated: CASSLRGGTTTGEQFF.

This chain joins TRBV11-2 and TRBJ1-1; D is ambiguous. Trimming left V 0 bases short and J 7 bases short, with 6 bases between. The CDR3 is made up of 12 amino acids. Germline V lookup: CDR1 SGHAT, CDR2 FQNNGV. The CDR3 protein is CASSLDPFEAFF. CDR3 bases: TGTGCCAGCAGCTTAGACCCTTTTGAAGCTTTCTTT.

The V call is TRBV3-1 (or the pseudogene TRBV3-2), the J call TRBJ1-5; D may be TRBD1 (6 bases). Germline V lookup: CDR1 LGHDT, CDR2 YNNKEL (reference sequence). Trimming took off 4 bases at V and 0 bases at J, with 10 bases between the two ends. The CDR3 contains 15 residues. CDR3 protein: CASSPQGNSNQPQHF. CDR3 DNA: TGTGCCAGCAGCCCTCAGGGGAATAGCAATCAGCCCCAGCATTTT.

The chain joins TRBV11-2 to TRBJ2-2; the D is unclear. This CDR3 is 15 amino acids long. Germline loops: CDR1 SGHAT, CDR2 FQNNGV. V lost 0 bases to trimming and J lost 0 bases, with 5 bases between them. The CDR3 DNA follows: TGTGCCAGCAGCTTAGAGGGCACGAACACCGGGGAGCTGTTTTTT. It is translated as CASSLEGTNTGELFF. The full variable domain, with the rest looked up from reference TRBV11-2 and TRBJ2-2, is EAGVAQSPRYKIIEKRQSVAFWCNPISGHATLYWYQQILGQGPKLLIQFQNNGVVDDSQLPKDRFSAERLKGVDSTLKIQPAKLEDSAVYLCASSLEGTNTGELFFGEGSRLTVL.

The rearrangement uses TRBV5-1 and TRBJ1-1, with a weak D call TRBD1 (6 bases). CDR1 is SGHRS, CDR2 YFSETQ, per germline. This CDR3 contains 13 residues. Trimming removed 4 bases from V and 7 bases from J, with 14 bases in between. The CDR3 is CASSATGLGEAFF. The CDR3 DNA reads TGCGCCAGCAGCGCTACAGGGTTGGGTGAAGCTTTCTTT.

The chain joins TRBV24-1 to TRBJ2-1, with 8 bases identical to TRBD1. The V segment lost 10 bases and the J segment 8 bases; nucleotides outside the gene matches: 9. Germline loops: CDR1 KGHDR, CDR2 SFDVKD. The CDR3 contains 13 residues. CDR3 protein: CATTGTGSYEQFF. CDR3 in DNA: TGTGCCACTACCGGGACAGGTAGCTATGAGCAGTTCTTC.

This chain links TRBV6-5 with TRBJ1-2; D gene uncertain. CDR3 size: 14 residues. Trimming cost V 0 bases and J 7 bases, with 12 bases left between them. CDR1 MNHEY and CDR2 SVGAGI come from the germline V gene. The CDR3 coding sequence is TGTGCCAGCAGTTACTCGGGGAGGAAGAGTGGCTACACCTTC. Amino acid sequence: CASSYSGRKSGYTF.

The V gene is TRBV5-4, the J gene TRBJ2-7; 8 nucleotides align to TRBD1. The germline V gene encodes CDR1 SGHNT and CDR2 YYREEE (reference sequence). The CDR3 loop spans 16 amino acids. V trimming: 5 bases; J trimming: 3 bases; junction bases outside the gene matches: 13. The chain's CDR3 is CASSRTGSTLGYEQYF. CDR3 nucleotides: TGTGCCAGCAGTCGGACAGGGAGTACATTGGGCTACGAGCAGTACTTC.

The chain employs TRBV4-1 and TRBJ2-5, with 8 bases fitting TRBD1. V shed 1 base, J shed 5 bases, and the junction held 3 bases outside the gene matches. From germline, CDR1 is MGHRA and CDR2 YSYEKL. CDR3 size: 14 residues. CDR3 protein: CASSQGDRPETQYF. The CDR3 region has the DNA TGCGCCAGCAGCCAAGGGGACAGGCCGGAGACCCAGTACTTC.

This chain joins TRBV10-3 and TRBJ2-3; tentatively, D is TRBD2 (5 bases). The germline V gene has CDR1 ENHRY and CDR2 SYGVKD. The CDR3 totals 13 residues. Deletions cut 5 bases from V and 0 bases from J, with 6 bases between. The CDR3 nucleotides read TGTGCCATCAGTTCTAGCAGCACAGATACGCAGTATTTT. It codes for CAISSSSTDTQYF.

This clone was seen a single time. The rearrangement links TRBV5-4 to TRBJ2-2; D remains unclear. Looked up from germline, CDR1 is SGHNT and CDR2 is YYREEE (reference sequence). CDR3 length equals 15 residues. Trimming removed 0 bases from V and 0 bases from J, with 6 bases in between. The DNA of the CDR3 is TGTGCCAGCAGCTTGGTTCGTTCGAACACCGGGGAGCTGTTTTTT. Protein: CASSLVRSNTGELFF.

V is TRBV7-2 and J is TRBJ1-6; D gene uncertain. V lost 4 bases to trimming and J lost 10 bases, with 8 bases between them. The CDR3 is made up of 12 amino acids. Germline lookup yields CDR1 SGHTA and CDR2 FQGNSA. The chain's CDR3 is CASSYSGSPLHF. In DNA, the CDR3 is TGTGCCAGCAGCTATAGCGGGTCACCCCTCCACTTT.

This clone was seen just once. The CDR3 sequence is CASSHPRTGAPNEKLFF. The CDR3 coding sequence is TGTGCCAGCAGTCATCCGAGAACAGGGGCACCTAATGAAAAACTGTTTTTT. J is TRBJ1-4 and V is TRBV6-6; TRBD1 matches 7 bases. CDR3 length equals 17 residues. Germline loops: CDR1 MNHNY, CDR2 SVGAGI (reference sequence). V gave up 5 bases and J gave up 3 bases; unmatched junction bases: 12.

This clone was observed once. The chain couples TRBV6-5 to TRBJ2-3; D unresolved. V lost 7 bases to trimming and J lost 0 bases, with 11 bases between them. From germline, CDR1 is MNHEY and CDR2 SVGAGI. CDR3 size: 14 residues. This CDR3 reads CASTLTSSTDTQYF. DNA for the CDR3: TGTGCCAGCACCCTGACATCTAGCACAGATACGCAGTATTTT.

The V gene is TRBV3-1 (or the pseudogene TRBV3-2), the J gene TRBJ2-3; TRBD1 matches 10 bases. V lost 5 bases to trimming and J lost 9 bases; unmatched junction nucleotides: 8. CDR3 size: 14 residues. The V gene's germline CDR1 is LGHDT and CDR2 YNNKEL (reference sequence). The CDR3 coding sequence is TGTGCCAGCAGCTCAACGGACAGGGGGGAAACGCAGTATTTT. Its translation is CASSSTDRGETQYF.

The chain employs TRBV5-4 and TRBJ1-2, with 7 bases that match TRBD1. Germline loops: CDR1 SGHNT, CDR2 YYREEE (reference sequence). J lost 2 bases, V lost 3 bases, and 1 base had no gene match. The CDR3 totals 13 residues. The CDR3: CASSSGQNYGYTF. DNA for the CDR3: TGTGCCAGCAGCTCGGGACAGAACTATGGCTACACCTTC.

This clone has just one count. The CDR3 spells CATRGTSGGRPNTGELFF. CDR3 sequence (DNA): TGTGCCACCAGGGGGACTAGCGGGGGCCGACCTAACACCGGGGAGCTGTTTTTT. The chain uses TRBV24-1 and TRBJ2-2; 14 nucleotides match TRBD2. The CDR3 contains 18 residues. Per the germline V gene, CDR1 is KGHDR and CDR2 is SFDVKD. After removal of 7 bases from V and 2 bases from J, the junction contained 8 bases not matched to a gene.

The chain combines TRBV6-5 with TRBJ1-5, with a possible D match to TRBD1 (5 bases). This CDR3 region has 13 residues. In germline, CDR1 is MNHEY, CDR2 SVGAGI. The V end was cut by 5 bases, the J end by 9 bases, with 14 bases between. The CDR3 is CASSPGGEWPQHF. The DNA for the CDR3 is TGTGCCAGCAGTCCCGGGGGGGAGTGGCCCCAGCATTTT.

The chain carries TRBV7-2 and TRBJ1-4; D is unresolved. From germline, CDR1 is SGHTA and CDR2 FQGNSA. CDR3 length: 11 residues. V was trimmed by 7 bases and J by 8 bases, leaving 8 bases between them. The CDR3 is CASTSSEKLFF. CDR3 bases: TGTGCCAGCACCTCTTCGGAAAAACTGTTTTTT. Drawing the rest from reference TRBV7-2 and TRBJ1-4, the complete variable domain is GAGVSQSPSNKVTEKGKDVELRCDPISGHTALYWYRQSLGQGLEFLIYFQGNSAPDKSGLPSDRFSAERTGGSVSTLTIQRTQQEDSAVYLCASTSSEKLFFGSGTQLSVL.